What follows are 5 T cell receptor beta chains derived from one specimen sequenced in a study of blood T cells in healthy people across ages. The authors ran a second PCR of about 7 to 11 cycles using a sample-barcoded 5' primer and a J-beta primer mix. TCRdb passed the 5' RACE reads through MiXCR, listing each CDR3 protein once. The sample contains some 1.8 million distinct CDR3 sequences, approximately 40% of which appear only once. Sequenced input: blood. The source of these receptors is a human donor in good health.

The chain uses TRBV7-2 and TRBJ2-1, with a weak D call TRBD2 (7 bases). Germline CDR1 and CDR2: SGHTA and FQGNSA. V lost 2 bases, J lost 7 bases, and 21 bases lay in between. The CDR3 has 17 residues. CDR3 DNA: TGTGCCAGCAGCTTAACCCTTGGCGCGGGGAGGGGGAATGAGCAGTTCTTC. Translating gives CASSLTLGAGRGNEQFF.

The CDR3, as DNA: TGTGCCAGCAGTTTATTGAGGGGGATGAACACTGAAGCTTTCTTT. Amino acid sequence: CASSLLRGMNTEAFF. The genes are TRBV27 and TRBJ1-1; possible D gene TRBD1, 6 bases. The germline CDR1 and CDR2 sequences are MNHEY and SMNVEV (reference sequence). The CDR3 is made up of 15 amino acids. V lost 1 base, J lost 0 bases, and 9 bases lay in between.

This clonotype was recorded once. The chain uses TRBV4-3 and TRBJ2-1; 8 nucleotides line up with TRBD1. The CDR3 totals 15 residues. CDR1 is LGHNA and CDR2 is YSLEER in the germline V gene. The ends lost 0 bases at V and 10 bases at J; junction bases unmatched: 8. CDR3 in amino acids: CASSQDLTGGEEQFF. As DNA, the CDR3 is TGCGCCAGCAGCCAAGATCTAACAGGGGGTGAGGAGCAGTTCTTC.

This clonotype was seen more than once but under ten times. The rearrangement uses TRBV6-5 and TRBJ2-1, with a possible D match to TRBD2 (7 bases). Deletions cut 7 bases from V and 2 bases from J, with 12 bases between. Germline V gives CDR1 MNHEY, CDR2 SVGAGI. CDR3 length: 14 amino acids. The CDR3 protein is CASMRGLAYNEQFF. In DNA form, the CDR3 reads TGTGCCAGCATGCGGGGGCTAGCCTACAATGAGCAGTTCTTC.

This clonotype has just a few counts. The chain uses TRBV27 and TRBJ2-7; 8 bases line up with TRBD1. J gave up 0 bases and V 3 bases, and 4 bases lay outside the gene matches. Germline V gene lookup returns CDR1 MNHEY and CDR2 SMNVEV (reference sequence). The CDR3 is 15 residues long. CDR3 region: CASSLTGDSSYEQYF. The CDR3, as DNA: TGTGCCAGCAGTTTGACAGGGGATAGCTCCTACGAGCAGTACTTC.